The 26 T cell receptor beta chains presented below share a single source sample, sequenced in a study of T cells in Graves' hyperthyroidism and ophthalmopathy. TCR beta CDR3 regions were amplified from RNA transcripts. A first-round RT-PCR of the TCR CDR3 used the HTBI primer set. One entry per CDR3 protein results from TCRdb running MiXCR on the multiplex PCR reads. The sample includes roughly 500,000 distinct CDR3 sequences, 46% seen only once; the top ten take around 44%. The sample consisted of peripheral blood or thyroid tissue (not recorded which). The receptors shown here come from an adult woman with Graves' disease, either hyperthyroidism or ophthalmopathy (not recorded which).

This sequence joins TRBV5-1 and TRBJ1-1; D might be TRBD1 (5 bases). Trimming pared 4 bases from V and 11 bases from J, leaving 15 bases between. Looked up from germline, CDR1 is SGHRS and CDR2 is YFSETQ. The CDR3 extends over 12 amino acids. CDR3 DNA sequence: TGCGCCAGCAGCCCGCAGGGTTTGGACGCTTTCTTT. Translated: CASSPQGLDAFF. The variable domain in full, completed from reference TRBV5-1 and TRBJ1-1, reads KAGVTQTPRYLIKTRGQQVTLSCSPISGHRSVSWYQQTPGQGLQFLFEYFSETQRNKGNFPGRFSGRQFSNSRSEMNVSTLELGDSALYLCASSPQGLDAFFGQGTRLTVV.

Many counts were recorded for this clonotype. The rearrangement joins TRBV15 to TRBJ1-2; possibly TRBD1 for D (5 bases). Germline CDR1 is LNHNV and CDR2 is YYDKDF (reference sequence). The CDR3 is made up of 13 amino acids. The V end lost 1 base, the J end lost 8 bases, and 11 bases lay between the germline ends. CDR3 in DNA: TGTGCCACCAGCAGAGGGGCAGGGAACGGCTACACCTTC. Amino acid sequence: CATSRGAGNGYTF.

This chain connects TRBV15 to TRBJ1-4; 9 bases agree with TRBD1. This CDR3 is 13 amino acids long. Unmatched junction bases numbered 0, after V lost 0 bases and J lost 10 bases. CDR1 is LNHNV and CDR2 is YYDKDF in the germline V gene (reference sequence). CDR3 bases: TGTGCCACCAGCAGAGAGGGACAGGGAAAACTGTTTTTT. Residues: CATSREGQGKLFF.

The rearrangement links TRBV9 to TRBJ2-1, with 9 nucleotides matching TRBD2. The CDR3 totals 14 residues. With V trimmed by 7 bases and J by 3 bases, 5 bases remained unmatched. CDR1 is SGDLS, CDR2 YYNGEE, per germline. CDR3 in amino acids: CASARTSDYNEQFF. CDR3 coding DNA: TGTGCCAGCGCCCGGACTAGCGACTACAATGAGCAGTTCTTC.

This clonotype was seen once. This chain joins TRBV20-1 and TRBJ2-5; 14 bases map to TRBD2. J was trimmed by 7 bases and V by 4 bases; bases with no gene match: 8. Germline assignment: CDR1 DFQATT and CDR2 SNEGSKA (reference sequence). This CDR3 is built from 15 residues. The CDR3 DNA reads TGCAGTGCTACCGGGACTAGCGGGAGCTCGGGGACCCAGTACTTC. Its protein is CSATGTSGSSGTQYF.

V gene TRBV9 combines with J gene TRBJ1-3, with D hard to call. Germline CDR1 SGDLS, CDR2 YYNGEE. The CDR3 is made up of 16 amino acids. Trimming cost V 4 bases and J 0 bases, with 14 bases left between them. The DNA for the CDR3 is TGTGCCAGCAGCAACCGCGGAGGGTTCTCTGGAAACACCATATATTTT. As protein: CASSNRGGFSGNTIYF.

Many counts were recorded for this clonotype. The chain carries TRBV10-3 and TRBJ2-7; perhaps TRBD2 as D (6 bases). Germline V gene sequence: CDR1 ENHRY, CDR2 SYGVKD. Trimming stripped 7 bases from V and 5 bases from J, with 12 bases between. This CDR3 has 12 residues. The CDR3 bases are TGTGCCATCAAGAATACTAGCCACGAGCAGTACTTC. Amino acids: CAIKNTSHEQYF.

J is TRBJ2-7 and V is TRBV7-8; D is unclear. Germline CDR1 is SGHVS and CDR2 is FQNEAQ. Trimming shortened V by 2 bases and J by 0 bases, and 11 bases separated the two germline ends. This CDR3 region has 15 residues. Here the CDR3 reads CASSLKDRHSYEQYF. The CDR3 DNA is TGTGCCAGCAGCTTAAAGGATCGCCACTCCTACGAGCAGTACTTC. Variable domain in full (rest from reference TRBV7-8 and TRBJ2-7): GAGVSQSPRYKVAKRGQDVALRCDPISGHVSLFWYQQALGQGPEFLTYFQNEAQLDKSGLPSDRFFAERPEGSVSTLKIQRTQQEDSAVYLCASSLKDRHSYEQYFGPGTRLTVT.

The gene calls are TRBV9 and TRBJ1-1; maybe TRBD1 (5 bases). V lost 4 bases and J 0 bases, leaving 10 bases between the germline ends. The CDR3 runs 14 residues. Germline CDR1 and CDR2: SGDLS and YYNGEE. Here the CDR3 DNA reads TGTGCCAGCAGCTCTATGGGGGTGAACACTGAAGCTTTCTTT. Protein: CASSSMGVNTEAFF.

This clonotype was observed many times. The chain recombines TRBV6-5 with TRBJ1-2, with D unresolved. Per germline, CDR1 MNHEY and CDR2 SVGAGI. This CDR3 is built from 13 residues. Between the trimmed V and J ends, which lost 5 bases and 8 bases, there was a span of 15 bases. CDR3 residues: CASSPTGSGGYTF. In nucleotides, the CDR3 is TGTGCCAGCAGTCCAACCGGGTCTGGAGGCTACACCTTC.

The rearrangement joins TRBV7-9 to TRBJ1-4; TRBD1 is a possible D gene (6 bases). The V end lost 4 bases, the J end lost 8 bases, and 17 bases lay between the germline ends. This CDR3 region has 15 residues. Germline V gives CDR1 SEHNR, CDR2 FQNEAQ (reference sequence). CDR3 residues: CASSSDGGAGEKLFF. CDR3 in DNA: TGTGCCAGCAGCTCTGACGGGGGCGCAGGGGAAAAACTGTTTTTT. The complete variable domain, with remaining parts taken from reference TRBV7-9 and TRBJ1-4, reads DTGVSQNPRHKITKRGQNVTFRCDPISEHNRLYWYRQTLGQGPEFLTYFQNEAQLEKSRLLSDRFSAERPKGSFSTLEIQRTEQGDSAMYLCASSSDGGAGEKLFFGSGTQLSVL.

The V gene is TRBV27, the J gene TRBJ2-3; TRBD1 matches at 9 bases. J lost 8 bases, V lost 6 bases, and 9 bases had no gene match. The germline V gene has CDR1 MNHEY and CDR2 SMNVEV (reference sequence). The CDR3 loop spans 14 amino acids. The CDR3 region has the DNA TGTGCCAGCAGGATAGGGACAGGGTCCCGTACGCAGTATTTT. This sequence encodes CASRIGTGSRTQYF.

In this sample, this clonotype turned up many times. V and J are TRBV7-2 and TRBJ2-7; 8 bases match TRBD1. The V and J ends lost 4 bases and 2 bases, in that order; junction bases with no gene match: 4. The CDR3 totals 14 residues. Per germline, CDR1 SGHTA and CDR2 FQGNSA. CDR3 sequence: CASSSRTGTYEQYF. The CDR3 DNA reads TGTGCCAGCAGCTCGAGGACAGGGACCTACGAGCAGTACTTC. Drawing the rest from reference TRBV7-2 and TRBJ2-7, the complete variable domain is GAGVSQSPSNKVTEKGKDVELRCDPISGHTALYWYRQSLGQGLEFLIYFQGNSAPDKSGLPSDRFSAERTGGSVSTLTIQRTQQEDSAVYLCASSSRTGTYEQYFGPGTRLTVT.

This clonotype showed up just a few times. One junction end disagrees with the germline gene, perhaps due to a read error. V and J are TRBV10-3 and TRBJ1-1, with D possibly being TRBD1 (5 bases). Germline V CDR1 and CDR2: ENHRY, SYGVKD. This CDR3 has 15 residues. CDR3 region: CASSFGGTMNTEAFF. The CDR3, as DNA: TGTGCCAGCAGTTTTGGGGGGACCATGAACACTGAAGCTTTCTTT.

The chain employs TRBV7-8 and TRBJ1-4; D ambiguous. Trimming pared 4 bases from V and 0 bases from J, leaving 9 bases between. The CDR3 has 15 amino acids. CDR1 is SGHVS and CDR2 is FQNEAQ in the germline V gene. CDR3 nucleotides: TGTGCCAGCAGCTCCTTAGGGACAACTAATGAAAAACTGTTTTTT. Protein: CASSSLGTTNEKLFF.

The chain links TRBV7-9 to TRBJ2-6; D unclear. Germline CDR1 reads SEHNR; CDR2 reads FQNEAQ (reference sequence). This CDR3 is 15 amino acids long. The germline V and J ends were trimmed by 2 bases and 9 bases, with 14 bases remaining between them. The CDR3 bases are TGTGCCAGCAGCTTACTGGGCGGCTCCTACAACGTCCTGACTTTC. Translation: CASSLLGGSYNVLTF.

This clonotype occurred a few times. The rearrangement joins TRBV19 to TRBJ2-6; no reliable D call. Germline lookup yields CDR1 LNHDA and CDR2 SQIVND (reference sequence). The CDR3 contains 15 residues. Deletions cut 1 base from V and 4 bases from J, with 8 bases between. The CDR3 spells CASSIGGFGANVLTF. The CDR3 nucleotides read TGTGCCAGTAGTATAGGGGGTTTCGGGGCCAACGTCCTGACTTTC.

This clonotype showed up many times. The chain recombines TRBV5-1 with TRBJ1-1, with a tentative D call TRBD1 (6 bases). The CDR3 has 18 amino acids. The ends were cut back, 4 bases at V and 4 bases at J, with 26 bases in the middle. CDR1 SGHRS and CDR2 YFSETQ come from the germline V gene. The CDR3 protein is CASSQQILTGVSGTEAFF. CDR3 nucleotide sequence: TGCGCCAGCAGCCAACAAATCTTGACAGGTGTATCGGGCACTGAAGCTTTCTTT.

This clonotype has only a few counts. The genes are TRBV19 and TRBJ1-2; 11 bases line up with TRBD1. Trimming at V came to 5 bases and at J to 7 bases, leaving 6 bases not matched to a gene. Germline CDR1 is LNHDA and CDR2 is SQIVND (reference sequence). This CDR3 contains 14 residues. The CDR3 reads CASSPLDRGPGYTF. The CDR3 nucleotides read TGTGCCAGTAGTCCCTTGGACAGGGGGCCTGGCTACACCTTC.

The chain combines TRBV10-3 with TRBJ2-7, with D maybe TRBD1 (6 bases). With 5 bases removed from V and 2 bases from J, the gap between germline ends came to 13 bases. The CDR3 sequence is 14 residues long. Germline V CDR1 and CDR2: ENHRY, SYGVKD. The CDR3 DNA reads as TGTGCCATCAGTCAACAGGGCAATACCTACGAGCAGTACTTC. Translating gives CAISQQGNTYEQYF.

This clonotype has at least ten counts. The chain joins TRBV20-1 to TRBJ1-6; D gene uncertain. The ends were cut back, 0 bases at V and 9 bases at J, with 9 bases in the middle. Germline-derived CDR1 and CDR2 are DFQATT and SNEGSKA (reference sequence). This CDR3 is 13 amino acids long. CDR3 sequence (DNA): TGCAGTGCTAGAGAGAATTGGGGTTCACCCCTCCACTTT. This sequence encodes CSARENWGSPLHF.

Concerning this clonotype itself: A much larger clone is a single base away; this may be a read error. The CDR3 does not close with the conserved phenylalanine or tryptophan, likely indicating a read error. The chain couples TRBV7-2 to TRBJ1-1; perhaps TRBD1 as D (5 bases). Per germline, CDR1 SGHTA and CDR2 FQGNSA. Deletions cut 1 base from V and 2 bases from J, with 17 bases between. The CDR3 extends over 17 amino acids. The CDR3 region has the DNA TGTGCCAGCAGCTTAGAAGCCGGAAGGGGAGAAAACACTGAAGCTTTCTAT. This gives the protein CASSLEAGRGENTEAFY.

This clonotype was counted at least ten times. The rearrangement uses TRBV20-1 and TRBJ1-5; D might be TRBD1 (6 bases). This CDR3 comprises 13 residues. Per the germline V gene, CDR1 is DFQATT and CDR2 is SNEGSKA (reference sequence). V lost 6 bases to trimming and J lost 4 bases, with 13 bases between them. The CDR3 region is CSAKTGRNQPQHF. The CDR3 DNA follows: TGCAGTGCGAAAACAGGGAGGAATCAGCCCCAGCATTTT.

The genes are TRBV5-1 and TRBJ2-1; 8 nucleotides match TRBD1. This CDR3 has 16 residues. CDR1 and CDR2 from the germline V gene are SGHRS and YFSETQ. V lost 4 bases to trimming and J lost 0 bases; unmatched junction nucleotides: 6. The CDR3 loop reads CASSHPGGSSYNEQFF. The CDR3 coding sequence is TGCGCCAGCAGCCACCCAGGGGGCAGCTCCTACAATGAGCAGTTCTTC. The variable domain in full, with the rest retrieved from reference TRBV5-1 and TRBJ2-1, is KAGVTQTPRYLIKTRGQQVTLSCSPISGHRSVSWYQQTPGQGLQFLFEYFSETQRNKGNFPGRFSGRQFSNSRSEMNVSTLELGDSALYLCASSHPGGSSYNEQFFGPGTRLTVL.

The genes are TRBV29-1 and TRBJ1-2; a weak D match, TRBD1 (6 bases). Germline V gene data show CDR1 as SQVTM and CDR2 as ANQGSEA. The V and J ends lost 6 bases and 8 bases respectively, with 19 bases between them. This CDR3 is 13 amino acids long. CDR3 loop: CSVQKQGSEGYTF. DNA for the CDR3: TGCAGCGTCCAAAAACAGGGCTCGGAAGGCTACACCTTC.

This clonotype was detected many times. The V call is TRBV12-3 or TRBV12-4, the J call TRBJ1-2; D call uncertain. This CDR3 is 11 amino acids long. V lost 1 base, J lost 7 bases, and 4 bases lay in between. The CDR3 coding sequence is TGTGCCAGCAGTTTAGGAGGTGGCTACACCTTC. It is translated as CASSLGGGYTF.